A selection of T cell receptor beta chains follows, all from one sample in a study of T cell responses to AZD1222 COVID-19 vaccine. Assay: immunoSEQ multiplex PCR; the TCRdb copy retains only in-frame clones and omits some. The sample holds roughly 180,000 clones, roughly nine tenths seen once. Source: peripheral blood, taken on day 0 of AZD1222 vaccination. All receptors come from an adult in good health. Each CDR3 is given with its conserved first and last residue. Each record gives: V gene, CDR3 length, D gene, J gene, clone size, CDR3 DNA, CDR3 protein. A D gene is named only where the DNA matches it firmly. Some rows mark clone size as missing; the rest say once, few, many or name a class of expanded clone.

V: TRBV19
length: 15
D: NA
J: TRBJ1-5
size: NA
DNA: TGTGCCAGTAGTATAAGTCAGTATAGCAATCAGCCCCAGCATTTT
CDR3: CASSISQYSNQPQHF

V: TRBV5-5
length: 16
D: NA
J: TRBJ1-4
size: NA
DNA: TGTGCCAGCAGCTTGGTCCCAGGGCAGGGTAATGAAAAACTGTTTTTT
CDR3: CASSLVPGQGNEKLFF

V: TRBV7-9
length: 13
D: NA
J: TRBJ2-7
size: NA
DNA: TGTGCCAGCAGCCCCCAATGGAGCTACGAGCAGTACTTC
CDR3: CASSPQWSYEQYF

V: TRBV7-9
length: 14
D: NA
J: TRBJ1-4
size: NA
DNA: TGTGCCAGCAGCTTATTCGGGTCAGGGGAAAAACTGTTTTTT
CDR3: CASSLFGSGEKLFF

V: TRBV5-1
length: 15
D: NA
J: TRBJ1-1
size: NA
DNA: TGCGCCAGCAGCTTGTCTGTGACAATCAACACTGAAGCTTTCTTT
CDR3: CASSLSVTINTEAFF

V: TRBV9
length: 16
D: TRBD2
J: TRBJ2-3
size: NA
DNA: TGTGCCAGCAGCGTAGAGGCGGGAGAGCCCACAGATACGCAGTATTTT
CDR3: CASSVEAGEPTDTQYF

V: TRBV28
length: 15
D: NA
J: TRBJ2-7
size: NA
DNA: TGTGCCAGCACCTTTCCCGACAGGAATCGCTACGAGCAGTACTTC
CDR3: CASTFPDRNRYEQYF

V: TRBV28
length: 13
D: NA
J: TRBJ1-1
size: NA
DNA: TGTGCCAGCAGTCTGGGACCCCCGAAAGGGGCTTTCTTT
CDR3: CASSLGPPKGAFF

V: TRBV28
length: 15
D: NA
J: TRBJ1-6
size: NA
DNA: TGTGCCAGCAGTTTGCAGGGGCGGGATAATTCACCCCTCCACTTT
CDR3: CASSLQGRDNSPLHF

V: TRBV6-2/TRBV6-3
length: 17
D: TRBD1
J: TRBJ2-5
size: NA
DNA: TGTGCCAGCAGCCGGTTCCCGGGACAGGGAGGGTCCGAGACCCAGTACTTC
CDR3: CASSRFPGQGGSETQYF

V: TRBV14
length: 15
D: NA
J: TRBJ2-7
size: NA
DNA: TGTGCCAGCAGCCAGACGGGAGTTTTATCCTACGAGCAGTACTTC
CDR3: CASSQTGVLSYEQYF

V: TRBV27
length: 15
D: NA
J: TRBJ1-2
size: NA
DNA: TGTGCCAGCAGTCCGACGGGGGGAGCTAACTATGGCTACACCTTC
CDR3: CASSPTGGANYGYTF

V: TRBV28
length: 13
D: NA
J: TRBJ2-6
size: NA
DNA: TGTGCCAGCACCATAACTGGGGCCAACGTCCTGACTTTC
CDR3: CASTITGANVLTF

V: TRBV5-1
length: 19
D: NA
J: TRBJ1-6
size: NA
DNA: TGCGCCAGCAGCTTGGCCCCTTTGCTCGGGGGGCGGCGGATTTCACCCCTCCACTTT
CDR3: CASSLAPLLGGRRISPLHF

V: TRBV5-4
length: 14
D: NA
J: TRBJ1-2
size: NA
DNA: TGTGCCAGCAGCCCCCGCGGACGGGACTATGGCTACACCTTC
CDR3: CASSPRGRDYGYTF

V: TRBV15
length: 14
D: NA
J: TRBJ1-5
size: NA
DNA: TGTGCCACCAGCAGTCGCAGCGGACAGCAGCCCCAGCATTTT
CDR3: CATSSRSGQQPQHF

V: TRBV4-1
length: 13
D: NA
J: TRBJ1-1
size: NA
DNA: TGCGCCAGCAGCCGTCAGGTCGTCACTGAAGCTTTCTTT
CDR3: CASSRQVVTEAFF

V: TRBV9
length: 14
D: NA
J: TRBJ1-5
size: NA
DNA: TGTGCCAGCAGCGTAGGGGGTTTGGATCAGCCCCAGCATTTT
CDR3: CASSVGGLDQPQHF

V: TRBV6-5
length: 12
D: NA
J: TRBJ2-7
size: NA
DNA: TGTGCCAGCAATCAGGGGTTTGGGGAGCAGTACTTC
CDR3: CASNQGFGEQYF

V: TRBV10-2
length: 13
D: NA
J: TRBJ1-1
size: NA
DNA: TGCGCCAGCAGTGAAGCGGGAAGCACTGAAGCTTTCTTT
CDR3: CASSEAGSTEAFF

V: TRBV6-5
length: 13
D: NA
J: TRBJ2-1
size: NA
DNA: TGTGCCAGCAGTTACTCGGCGCAAAATGAGCAGTTCTTC
CDR3: CASSYSAQNEQFF

V: TRBV9
length: 17
D: TRBD2
J: TRBJ2-5
size: NA
DNA: TGTGCCAGCAGCGTATCCGGGGGGAGCGGGGGTTACGAGACCCAGTACTTC
CDR3: CASSVSGGSGGYETQYF

V: TRBV27
length: 17
D: NA
J: TRBJ1-5
size: NA
DNA: TGTGCCAGCAGTCCCCGGGGTGGCTTCGATAGCAATCAGCCCCAGCATTTT
CDR3: CASSPRGGFDSNQPQHF

V: TRBV7-3
length: 14
D: TRBD2
J: TRBJ2-2
size: NA
DNA: TGTGCCAGCTCCGGGACTAACCTCACCGGGGAGCTGTTTTTT
CDR3: CASSGTNLTGELFF

V: TRBV25-1
length: 18
D: TRBD1
J: TRBJ1-6
size: NA
DNA: TGTGCCAGCAGTGAAAGTAAGGGGGCGAGCTCCTATAATTCACCCCTCCACTTT
CDR3: CASSESKGASSYNSPLHF

V: TRBV5-3
length: 17
D: NA
J: TRBJ1-6
size: NA
DNA: TGTGCCAGAAGCGATACAGGTCCCCTCTCTCCTAATTCACCCCTCCACTTT
CDR3: CARSDTGPLSPNSPLHF

V: TRBV27
length: 15
D: NA
J: TRBJ2-5
size: NA
DNA: TGTGCCAGCAGTTTGTCCCCGGGGCGCCAAGAGACCCAGTACTTC
CDR3: CASSLSPGRQETQYF

V: TRBV25-1
length: 16
D: TRBD1
J: TRBJ2-6
size: few
DNA: TGTGCCAGCAGTGGGGACAGGGGCTCTGGGGCCAACGTCCTGACTTTC
CDR3: CASSGDRGSGANVLTF

V: TRBV27
length: 14
D: NA
J: TRBJ1-1
size: NA
DNA: TGTGCCAGCAGGACCCAGTGGGGGTACACTGAAGCTTTCTTT
CDR3: CASRTQWGYTEAFF

V: TRBV3-1/TRBV3-2
length: 16
D: TRBD2
J: TRBJ2-3
size: NA
DNA: TGTGCCAGCAGCCAAGGGGTTAGCGGGAGGTCAGATACGCAGTATTTT
CDR3: CASSQGVSGRSDTQYF

V: TRBV28
length: 12
D: NA
J: TRBJ1-1
size: NA
DNA: TGTGCCAGCAGTTTGATCGGGGTGGAAGCTTTCTTT
CDR3: CASSLIGVEAFF

V: TRBV6-4
length: 17
D: TRBD2
J: TRBJ2-5
size: NA
DNA: TGTGCCAGCAGAGTTCGACGAAGCGGGATCGGAAAAGAGACCCAGTACTTC
CDR3: CASRVRRSGIGKETQYF

V: TRBV4-3
length: 15
D: NA
J: TRBJ1-2
size: NA
DNA: TGCGCCAGCAGCCTCCAGGTCCGATCGAACTATGGCTACACCTTC
CDR3: CASSLQVRSNYGYTF